The 10 T cell receptor beta chains below were found in one sample sequenced in a study of technical replicates of blood from a handful of donors. Here immunoSEQ multiplex PCR was the method, and the copy in TCRdb shows in-frame clones only, minus some. The table lists approximately 70,000 clones, 92% of them singletons, with about 0.4% in the top ten. Specimen: T cells isolated from PBMCs. The receptors were sampled from a human donor in good health.

The V gene is TRBV9, the J gene TRBJ1-5; 9 nucleotides align to TRBD1. This CDR3 comprises 17 residues. The germline V gene has CDR1 SGDLS and CDR2 YYNGEE. V lost 0 bases and J lost 0; bases outside the gene matches: 4. As DNA, the CDR3 is TGTGCCAGCAGCGTAGCTACAGGGGGCCCTAGCAATCAGCCCCAGCATTTT. This sequence encodes CASSVATGGPSNQPQHF.

The chain has TRBV5-1 and TRBJ1-1; maybe TRBD1 (6 bases). V was cut by 4 bases and J by 1 base, with 11 bases left in between. This CDR3 contains 14 residues. The V gene's germline CDR1 is SGHRS and CDR2 YFSETQ. CDR3 protein: CASSITQGNTEAFF. The CDR3 DNA sequence: TGCGCCAGCAGCATAACACAGGGGAACACTGAAGCTTTCTTT.

V usage is TRBV28 and J usage is TRBJ1-1; unclear D gene. Trimming took 6 bases from V and 1 from J, leaving 15 bases between them. The CDR3 covers 15 residues. Germline values: CDR1 MDHEN, CDR2 SYDVKM. CDR3 DNA sequence: TGTGCCAGCAGGGAGGGAGACCTTACGAACACTGAAGCTTTCTTT. Residues: CASREGDLTNTEAFF.

J is TRBJ2-1 and V is TRBV6-5; D possibly corresponds to TRBD2 (6 bases). Germline CDR1 is MNHEY and CDR2 is SVGAGI. Trimming pared 6 bases from V and 15 bases from J, leaving 27 bases between. This CDR3 has 15 amino acids. In DNA, the CDR3 is TGTGCCAGCAGCTTTATAGGGCGGGGTGTCGTGGCTCCGTTCTTC. It codes for CASSFIGRGVVAPFF.

The chain combines TRBV28 with TRBJ2-3; 9 bases agree with TRBD1. In germline, CDR1 is MDHEN, CDR2 SYDVKM. V was clipped by 6 bases and J by 4 bases; unmatched bases: 5. The CDR3 is 14 amino acids. The CDR3 DNA is TGTGCCAGCAGCGCTGGACAGGGGCCAGATACGCAGTATTTT. Amino acids: CASSAGQGPDTQYF.

The chain has TRBV28 and TRBJ2-7; 7 nucleotides align to TRBD2. The V gene's germline CDR1 is MDHEN and CDR2 SYDVKM. The CDR3 loop spans 14 amino acids. The V segment lost 4 bases and the J segment 2 bases; nucleotides outside the gene matches: 5. The CDR3 DNA follows: TGTGCCAGCAGTTCCTCCGGGACTACCTACGAGCAGTACTTC. Its protein is CASSSSGTTYEQYF. The variable domain in full, with the rest retrieved from reference TRBV28 and TRBJ2-7, is DVKVTQSSRYLVKRTGEKVFLECVQDMDHENMFWYRQDPGLGLRLIYFSYDVKMKEKGDIPEGYSVSREKKERFSLILESASTNQTSMYLCASSSSGTTYEQYFGPGTRLTVT.

The chain employs TRBV7-3 and TRBJ2-2; TRBD1 agrees at 8 bases. The CDR3 is 14 amino acids. Trimming cost V 5 bases and J 6 bases; bases outside gene matches: 5. Per the germline V gene, CDR1 is SGHTA and CDR2 is FQGTGA. For the CDR3, the DNA is TGTGCCAGCAGCCCCGGGACAGGACCCGGGGAGCTGTTTTTT. Translating gives CASSPGTGPGELFF.

The chain combines TRBV19 with TRBJ1-2; 7 bases are shared with TRBD1. The germline gives CDR1 LNHDA, CDR2 SQIVND (reference sequence). V shed 9 bases, J shed 5 bases, and the junction held 21 bases outside the gene matches. The CDR3 is 17 residues long. DNA of the CDR3: TGTGCCAGCCACGAATCGGTTCCGGGACAGTCTTTGTATGGCTACACCTTC. Residues: CASHESVPGQSLYGYTF.

The CDR3 DNA sequence: TGCGCCAGCCGCCCATCGGGACCGAGCGGGGTCACTGAAGCTTTCTTT. Translation gives CASRPSGPSGVTEAFF. The chain uses TRBV4-3 and TRBJ1-1, with D possibly being TRBD1 (5 bases). Per the germline V gene, CDR1 is LGHNA and CDR2 is YSLEER. This CDR3 contains 16 residues. The V and J ends lost 8 bases and 4 bases respectively, with 23 bases between them.

V usage is TRBV10-1 and J usage is TRBJ2-7, with a possible D match to TRBD2 (5 bases). V lost 7 bases, J lost 7 bases, and 20 bases lay in between. The CDR3 totals 14 residues. The germline V gene has CDR1 WNHNN and CDR2 SYGVQD (reference sequence). CDR3 sequence: CASIQPRGSWEQYF. The CDR3 region has the DNA TGCGCCAGCATCCAACCCCGAGGGAGTTGGGAGCAGTACTTC.